This T cell receptor (beta chain) derives from a study of blood T cell repertoires in COVID-19 (dated by TCRdb to 2020 to 2021). Describing the broader study: Collaborator samples came from the United States, Italy and Spain and covered acute and convalescent phases of COVID-19. Deeply sampled blood TCRbeta repertoires from subjects exposed to, actively infected with, or recovered from COVID-19 were included in the dataset. HLA class I and class II types, where available, came from metadata supplied by the sample provider rather than from assay-based typing. The prospective study material was composed of cDNA or gDNA derived from T cells, B-cell-depleted T cells, or PBMCs. The samples were drawn from the first 160 participants of the ongoing ImmuneRACE study and from about 1,200 subjects provided by 6 global collaborators. A de-identified subject ID, COVID-19 status, age in years and sex were almost always included in the sample metadata. A freely available public database, intended as a resource for researchers studying the immune response to SARS-CoV-2, is where the repertoires were released. Here is what the overall study found, with its caveats: The quantity of clinical and demographic metadata differed by source and by participant and was supplied without curation.

For CDR1 and CDR2, the germline V gene lists SGHTA and FQGTGA. V lost 6 bases and J lost 7 bases, and the count of bases not matched to a germline gene is 13. The CDR3 contains 16 residues, cysteine and phenylalanine counted. Only CDR3 DNA remains: 48 bases, in frame from the first base. TCRbeta CDR3 regions were amplified from genomic DNA by means of the immunoSEQ Assay, a bias-controlled multiplex PCR. Per the source publication's procedure: The number of nucleated cells in each sample was estimated from the amplification of reference gene primers within the assay. To quantify the absolute abundance of each unique TCRbeta CDR3 rearrangement, sequence reads were collapsed and filtered. For each sample, productive Simpson clonality was calculated by taking the square root of Simpson's diversity index across productive rearrangements. The table was pulled from immuneACCESS by TCRdb, which kept in-frame rearrangements only. Such tables lose some clones; where checked, under half of the loss comes from unresolved V genes, and the rest has no known cause. From that table come the V and J calls and clone size; the DNA was used to work out D and trimming. Within this sample are roughly 240,000 clones, with around 90% of them counted one time only. Together, the top ten hold over 0.85% of the sample.

Enrolling through a virtual design, the prospective study's participants ranged in age from about 18 to 89 years and lived across about two dozen United States geographic areas. To assign participants to cohorts, the prospective study relied on clinical history that participants themselves reported in a screening survey and a study questionnaire. Exposed participants had been in contact with someone with a PCR-confirmed or clinician-diagnosed COVID-19 case within 2 weeks of study entry. In the prospective study, whole blood, serum and a nasopharyngeal or oropharyngeal swab were collected from each participant by mobile phlebotomists. Additional blood draws and questionnaires over an approximately 2-month period could optionally be provided by prospective study participants. Prospective study blood samples were shipped either frozen or at room temperature before DNA extraction. The table lists this clone with a count of one. There is no known antigen for this receptor. No per-base quality is available; no much larger clone lies one base away.

The receptor chain draws on TRBV7-3 and TRBJ1-2, with 11 central nucleotides matching TRBD1. This TCR was recovered from a middle-aged man who had been exposed to COVID-19. The sample consisted of PBMCs or T cells enriched from blood (not recorded which). The DNA reads TGTGCCAGCAGTTCTGGACAGGGGGCGCTTTTGTCTGGCTACACCTTC. The translation is CASSSGQGALLSGYTF. Reference TRBV7-3 and TRBJ1-2 proteins supply the regions before and after the CDR3; the full variable domain is: GAGVSQTPSNKVTEKGKYVELRCDPISGHTALYWYRQSLGQGPEFLIYFQGTGAADDSGLPNDRFFAVRPEGSVSTLKIQRTERGDSAVYLCASSSGQGALLSGYTFGSGTRLTVV.